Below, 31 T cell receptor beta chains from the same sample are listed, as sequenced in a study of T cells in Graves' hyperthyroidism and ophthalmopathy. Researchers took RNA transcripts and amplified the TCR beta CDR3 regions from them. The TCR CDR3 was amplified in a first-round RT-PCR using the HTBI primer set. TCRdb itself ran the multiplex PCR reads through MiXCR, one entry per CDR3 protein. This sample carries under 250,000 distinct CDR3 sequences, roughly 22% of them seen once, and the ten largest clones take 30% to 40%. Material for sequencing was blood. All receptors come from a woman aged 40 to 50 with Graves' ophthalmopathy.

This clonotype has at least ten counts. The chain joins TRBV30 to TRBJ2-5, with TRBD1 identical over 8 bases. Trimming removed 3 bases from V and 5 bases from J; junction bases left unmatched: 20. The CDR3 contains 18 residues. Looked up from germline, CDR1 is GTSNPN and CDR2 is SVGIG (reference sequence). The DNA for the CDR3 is TGTGCCTGGAGCCCCGGGCAGGGGGCTCGGATAAATCGGGAGACCCAGTACTTC. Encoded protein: CAWSPGQGARINRETQYF. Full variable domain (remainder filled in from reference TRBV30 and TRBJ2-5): SQTIHQWPATLVQPVGSPLSLECTVEGTSNPNLYWYRQAAGRGLQLLFYSVGIGQISSEVPQNLSASRPQDRQFILSSKKLLLSDSGFYLCAWSPGQGARINRETQYFGPGTRLLVL.

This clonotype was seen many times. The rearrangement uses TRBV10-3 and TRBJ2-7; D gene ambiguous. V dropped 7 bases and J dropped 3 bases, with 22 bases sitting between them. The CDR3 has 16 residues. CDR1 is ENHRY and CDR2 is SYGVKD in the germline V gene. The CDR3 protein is CAITLQTLPRYYEQYF. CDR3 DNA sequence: TGTGCCATCACCCTCCAGACACTTCCCCGTTACTACGAGCAGTACTTC.

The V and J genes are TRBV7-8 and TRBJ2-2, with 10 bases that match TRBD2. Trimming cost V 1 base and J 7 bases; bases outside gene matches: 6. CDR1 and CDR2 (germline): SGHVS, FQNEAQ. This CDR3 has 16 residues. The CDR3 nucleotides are TGTGCCAGCAGCTTAGGGACTAGCGGTCTCGGCGGGGAGCTGTTTTTT. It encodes CASSLGTSGLGGELFF.

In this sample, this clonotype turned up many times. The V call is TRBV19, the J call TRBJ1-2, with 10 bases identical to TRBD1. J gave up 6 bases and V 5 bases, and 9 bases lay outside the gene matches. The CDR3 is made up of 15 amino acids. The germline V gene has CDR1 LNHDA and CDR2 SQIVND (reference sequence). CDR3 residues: CASSFRDRGVDGYTF. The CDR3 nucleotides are TGTGCCAGTAGTTTCCGGGACAGGGGTGTCGATGGCTACACCTTC. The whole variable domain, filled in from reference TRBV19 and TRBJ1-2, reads DGGITQSPKYLFRKEGQNVTLSCEQNLNHDAMYWYRQDPGQGLRLIYYSQIVNDFQKGDIAEGYSVSREKKESFPLTVTSAQKNPTAFYLCASSFRDRGVDGYTFGSGTRLTVV.

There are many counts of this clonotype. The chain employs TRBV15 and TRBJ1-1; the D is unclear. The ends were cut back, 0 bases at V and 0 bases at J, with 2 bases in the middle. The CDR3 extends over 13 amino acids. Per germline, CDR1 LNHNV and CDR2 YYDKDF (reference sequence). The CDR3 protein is CATSRDMNTEAFF. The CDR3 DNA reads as TGTGCCACCAGCAGAGACATGAACACTGAAGCTTTCTTT. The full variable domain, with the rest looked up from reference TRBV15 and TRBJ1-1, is DAMVIQNPRYQVTQFGKPVTLSCSQTLNHNVMYWYQQKSSQAPKLLFHYYDKDFNNEADTPDNFQSRRPNTSFCFLDIRSPGLGDTAMYLCATSRDMNTEAFFGQGTRLTVV.

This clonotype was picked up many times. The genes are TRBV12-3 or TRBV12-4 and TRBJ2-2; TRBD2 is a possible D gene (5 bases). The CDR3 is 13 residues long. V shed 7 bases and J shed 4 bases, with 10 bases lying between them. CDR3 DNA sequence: TGTGCCAGCACACAGAGCGGCACCGGGGAGCTGTTTTTT. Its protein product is CASTQSGTGELFF.

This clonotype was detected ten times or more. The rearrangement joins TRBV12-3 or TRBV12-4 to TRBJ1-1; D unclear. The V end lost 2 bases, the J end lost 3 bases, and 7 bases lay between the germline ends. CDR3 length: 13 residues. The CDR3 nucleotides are TGTGCCAGCAGTTTACGAGTCGACACTGAAGCTTTCTTT. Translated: CASSLRVDTEAFF.

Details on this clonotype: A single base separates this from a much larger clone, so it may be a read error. The CDR3 nucleotides read TGTGCCAGCACCTACGGACAGGGGATCAATCAGCCCCAGCATTTT. Translation: CASTYGQGINQPQHF. This rearrangement joins TRBV6-2 or TRBV6-3 to TRBJ1-5; 9 bases fit TRBD1. Trimming at V came to 7 bases and at J to 3 bases, leaving 7 bases not matched to a gene. This CDR3 contains 15 residues. CDR1 is MNHEY and CDR2 is SVGEGT in the germline V gene.

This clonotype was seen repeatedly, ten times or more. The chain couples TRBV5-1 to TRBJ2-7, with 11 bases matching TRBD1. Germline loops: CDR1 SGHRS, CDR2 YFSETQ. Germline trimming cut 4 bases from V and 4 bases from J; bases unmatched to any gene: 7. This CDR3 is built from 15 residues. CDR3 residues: CASSLGQGAVYEQYF. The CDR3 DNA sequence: TGCGCCAGCAGCCTAGGACAGGGGGCAGTATACGAGCAGTACTTC.

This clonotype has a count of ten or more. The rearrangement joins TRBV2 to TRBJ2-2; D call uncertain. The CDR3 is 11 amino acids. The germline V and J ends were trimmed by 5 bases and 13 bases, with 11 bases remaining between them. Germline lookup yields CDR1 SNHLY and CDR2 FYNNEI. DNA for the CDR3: TGTGCCAGCAGTCTGGACGGTGTGCTGTTTTTT. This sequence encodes CASSLDGVLFF.

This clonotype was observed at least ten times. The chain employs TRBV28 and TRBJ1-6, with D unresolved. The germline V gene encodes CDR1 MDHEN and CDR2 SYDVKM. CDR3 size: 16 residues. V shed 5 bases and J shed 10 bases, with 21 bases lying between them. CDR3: CASSTPTRQAGSPLHF. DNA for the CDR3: TGTGCCAGCAGTACCCCGACGCGGCAGGCTGGGTCACCCCTCCACTTT.

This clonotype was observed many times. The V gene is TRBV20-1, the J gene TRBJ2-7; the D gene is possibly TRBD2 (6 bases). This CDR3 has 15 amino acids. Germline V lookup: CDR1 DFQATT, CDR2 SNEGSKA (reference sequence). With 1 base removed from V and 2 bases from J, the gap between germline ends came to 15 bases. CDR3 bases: TGCAGTGCTAGAGGTGGAGGGAGAGCTACCTACGAGCAGTACTTC. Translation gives CSARGGGRATYEQYF.

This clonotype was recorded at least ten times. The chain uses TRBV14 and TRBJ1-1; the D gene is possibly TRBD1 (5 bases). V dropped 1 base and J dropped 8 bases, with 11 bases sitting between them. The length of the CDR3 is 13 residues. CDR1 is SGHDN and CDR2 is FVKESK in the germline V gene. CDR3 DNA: TGTGCCAGCAGCCAAGTGGAGGGACTGGAAGCTTTCTTT. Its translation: CASSQVEGLEAFF.

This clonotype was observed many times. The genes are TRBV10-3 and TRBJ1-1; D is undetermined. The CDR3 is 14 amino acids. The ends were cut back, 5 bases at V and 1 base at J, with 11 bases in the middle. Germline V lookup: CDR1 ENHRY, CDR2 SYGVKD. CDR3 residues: CAISLGGENTEAFF. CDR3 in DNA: TGTGCCATCAGTTTAGGTGGAGAGAACACTGAAGCTTTCTTT.

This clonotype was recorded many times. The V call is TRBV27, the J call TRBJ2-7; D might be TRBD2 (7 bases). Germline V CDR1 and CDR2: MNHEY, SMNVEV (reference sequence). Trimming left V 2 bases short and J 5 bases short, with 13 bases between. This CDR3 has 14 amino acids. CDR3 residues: CASSLRGGPNEQYF. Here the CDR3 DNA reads TGTGCCAGCAGTTTAAGGGGGGGACCGAACGAGCAGTACTTC.

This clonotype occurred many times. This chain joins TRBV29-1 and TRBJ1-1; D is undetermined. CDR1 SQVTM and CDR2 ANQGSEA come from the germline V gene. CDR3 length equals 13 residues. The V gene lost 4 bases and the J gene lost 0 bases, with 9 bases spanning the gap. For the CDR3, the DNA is TGCAGCGTTGGAGGTAAAATGAACACTGAAGCTTTCTTT. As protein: CSVGGKMNTEAFF. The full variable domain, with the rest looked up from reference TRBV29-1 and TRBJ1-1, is SAVISQKPSRDICQRGTSLTIQCQVDSQVTMMFWYRQQPGQSLTLIATANQGSEATYESGFVIDKFPISRPNLTFSTLTVSNMSPEDSSIYLCSVGGKMNTEAFFGQGTRLTVV.

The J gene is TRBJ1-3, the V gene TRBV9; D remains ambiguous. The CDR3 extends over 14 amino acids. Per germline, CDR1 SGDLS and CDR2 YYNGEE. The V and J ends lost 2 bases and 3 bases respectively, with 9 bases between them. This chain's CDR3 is CASSVAGFGNTIYF. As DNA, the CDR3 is TGTGCCAGCAGCGTTGCGGGATTTGGAAACACCATATATTTT.

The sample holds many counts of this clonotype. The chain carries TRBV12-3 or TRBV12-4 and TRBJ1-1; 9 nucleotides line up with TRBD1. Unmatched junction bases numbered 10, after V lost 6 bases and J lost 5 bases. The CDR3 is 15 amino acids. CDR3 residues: CASRPTDRGWTEAFF. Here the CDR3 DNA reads TGTGCCAGCAGACCCACGGACAGGGGCTGGACTGAAGCTTTCTTT.

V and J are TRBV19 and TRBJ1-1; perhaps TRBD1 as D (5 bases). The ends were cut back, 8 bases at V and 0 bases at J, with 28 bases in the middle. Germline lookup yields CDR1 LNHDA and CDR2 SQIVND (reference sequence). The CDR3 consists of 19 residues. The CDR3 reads CASSGVGVSRGGMNTEAFF. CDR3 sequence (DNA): TGTGCCAGTTCGGGGGTCGGGGTTAGCCGGGGCGGGATGAACACTGAAGCTTTCTTT. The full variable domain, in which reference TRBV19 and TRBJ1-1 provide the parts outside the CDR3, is DGGITQSPKYLFRKEGQNVTLSCEQNLNHDAMYWYRQDPGQGLRLIYYSQIVNDFQKGDIAEGYSVSREKKESFPLTVTSAQKNPTAFYLCASSGVGVSRGGMNTEAFFGQGTRLTVV.

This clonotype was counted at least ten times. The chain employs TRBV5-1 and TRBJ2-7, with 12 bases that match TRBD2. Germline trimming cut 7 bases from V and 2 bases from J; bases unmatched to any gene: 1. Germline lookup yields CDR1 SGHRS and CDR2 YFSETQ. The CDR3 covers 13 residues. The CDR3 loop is CASGLAGTYEQYF. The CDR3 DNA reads TGCGCCAGCGGACTAGCGGGGACCTACGAGCAGTACTTC.

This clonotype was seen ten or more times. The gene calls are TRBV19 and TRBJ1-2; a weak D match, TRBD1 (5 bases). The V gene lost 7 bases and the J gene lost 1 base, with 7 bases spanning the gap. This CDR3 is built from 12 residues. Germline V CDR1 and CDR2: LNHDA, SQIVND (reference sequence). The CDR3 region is CASTRGNYGYTF. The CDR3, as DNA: TGTGCCAGTACAAGGGGTAACTATGGCTACACCTTC.

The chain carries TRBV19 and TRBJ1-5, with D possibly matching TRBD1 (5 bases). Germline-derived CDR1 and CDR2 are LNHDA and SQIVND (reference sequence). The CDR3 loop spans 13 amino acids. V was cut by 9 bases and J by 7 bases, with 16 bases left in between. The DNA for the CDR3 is TGTGCCAGCTCGAGCGGGACGGGGCAGCCCCAGCATTTT. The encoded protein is CASSSGTGQPQHF.

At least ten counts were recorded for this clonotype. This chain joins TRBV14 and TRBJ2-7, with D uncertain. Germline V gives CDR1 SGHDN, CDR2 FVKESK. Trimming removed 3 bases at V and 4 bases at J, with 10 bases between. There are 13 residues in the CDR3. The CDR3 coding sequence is TGTGCCAGCAGCCATAGATACTCGTACGAGCAGTACTTC. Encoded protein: CASSHRYSYEQYF.

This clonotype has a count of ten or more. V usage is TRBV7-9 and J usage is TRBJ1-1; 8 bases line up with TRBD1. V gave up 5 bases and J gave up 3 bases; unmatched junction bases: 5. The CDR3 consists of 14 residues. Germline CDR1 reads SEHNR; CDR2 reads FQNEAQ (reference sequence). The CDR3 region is CASSRTGYDTEAFF. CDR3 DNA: TGTGCCAGCAGCCGGACAGGGTATGACACTGAAGCTTTCTTT.

The CDR3 region has the DNA TGTGCCACCAGTGACAACAGGGGTGAAGCTTTCTTT. Protein product: CATSDNRGEAFF. V gene TRBV24-1 combines with J gene TRBJ1-1; TRBD1 aligns across 7 bases. V lost 4 bases to trimming and J lost 7 bases; unmatched junction nucleotides: 2. From germline, CDR1 is KGHDR and CDR2 SFDVKD. This CDR3 region has 12 residues.

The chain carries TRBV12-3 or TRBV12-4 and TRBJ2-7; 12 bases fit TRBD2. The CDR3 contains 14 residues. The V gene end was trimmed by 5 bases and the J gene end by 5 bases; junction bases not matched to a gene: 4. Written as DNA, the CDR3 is TGTGCCAGCAGTGCTAGCGGGAGGGCCCACGAGCAGTACTTC. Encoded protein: CASSASGRAHEQYF.

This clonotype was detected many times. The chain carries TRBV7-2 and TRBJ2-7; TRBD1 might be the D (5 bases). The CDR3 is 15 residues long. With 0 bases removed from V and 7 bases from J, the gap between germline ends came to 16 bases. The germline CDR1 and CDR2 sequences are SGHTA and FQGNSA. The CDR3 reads CASSLAPDIIREQYF. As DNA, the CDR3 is TGTGCCAGCAGCTTAGCCCCGGACATAATCAGGGAGCAGTACTTC.

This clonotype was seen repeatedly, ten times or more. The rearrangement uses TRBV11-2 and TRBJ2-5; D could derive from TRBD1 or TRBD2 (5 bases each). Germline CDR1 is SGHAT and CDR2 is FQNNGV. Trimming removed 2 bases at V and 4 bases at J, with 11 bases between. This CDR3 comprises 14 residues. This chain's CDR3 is CASSLLWGSETQYF. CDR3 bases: TGTGCCAGCAGCTTATTGTGGGGGTCAGAGACCCAGTACTTC.

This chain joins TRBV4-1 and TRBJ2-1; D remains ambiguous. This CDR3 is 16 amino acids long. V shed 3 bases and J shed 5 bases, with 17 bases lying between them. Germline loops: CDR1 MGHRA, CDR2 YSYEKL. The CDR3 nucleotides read TGCGCCAGCAGCCACCCGGCCTCAACTGGAAACAATGAGCAGTTCTTC. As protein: CASSHPASTGNNEQFF.

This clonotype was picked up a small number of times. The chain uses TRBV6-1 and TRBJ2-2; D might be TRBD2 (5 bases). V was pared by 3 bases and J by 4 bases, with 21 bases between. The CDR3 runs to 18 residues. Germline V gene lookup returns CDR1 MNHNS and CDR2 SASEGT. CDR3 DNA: TGTGCCAGCAGTGATGGGCTTCTTGGAGGCGCTTTCACCGGGGAGCTGTTTTTT. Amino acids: CASSDGLLGGAFTGELFF.

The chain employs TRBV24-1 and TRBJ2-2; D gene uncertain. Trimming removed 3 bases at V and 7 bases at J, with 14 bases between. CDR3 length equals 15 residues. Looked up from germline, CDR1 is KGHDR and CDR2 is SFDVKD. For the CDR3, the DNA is TGTGCCACCAGTGATCATCGGGCAGAGATCGGGGAGCTGTTTTTT. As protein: CATSDHRAEIGELFF.